This record looks at one T cell receptor beta chain sequence and its context. Its antigen is still unknown. The junction does not match germline at one end; this may be a read error. These data originate in a study of T cells after yellow fever vaccination. From germline, CDR1 is MNHNS and CDR2 SASEGT. The CDR3 runs 18 residues. From the 5' RACE reads, TCRdb called clonotypes with MiXCR, one entry per CDR3 protein. The sample lists around 250,000 distinct CDR3 sequences, less than 9% seen once, with approximately 0.87% in the top ten. Overall study findings and caveats: There was a possibility that FACS-sorted repertoires contained abundant clonotypes contaminating from the bulk population. After the booster, over 95% of CD4 and roughly nine tenths of CD8 primary-response clones were re-detected.

The receptor was isolated from a man between 25 and 39 years old who received the YFV17D yellow fever vaccine. The sample consisted of CD4+ T cells sorted from PBMCs, taken 15 days after the yellow fever booster vaccination. This chain connects TRBV6-1 to TRBJ2-2, with 13 bases aligning to TRBD2. In DNA, the CDR3 is TGTTCCAGCAATACAAGGACTAGCGGGGGAACAAGGTCCGGGGAGCTGTTTTTT. As protein: CSSNTRTSGGTRSGELFF.